The rows below give T cell receptor beta chains drawn from one sample of a study of T cells in Graves' hyperthyroidism and ophthalmopathy. TCRdb itself ran the multiplex PCR reads through MiXCR, one entry per CDR3 protein. The data show almost 500,000 distinct CDR3 sequences, with approximately 23% seen just once and under 55% held by the top ten. Source material: blood. The receptor set was obtained from a woman in her 70s with Graves' ophthalmopathy. Both conserved end residues are part of each CDR3. The D gene is left open where the match is weak. Clone size, where shown, is once, few, many, or a class for clones that have expanded.

NA | TRBJ2-2 | 16 | TRBV28 | TRBD2 | TGTGCCAGCAGTTTCCCAGCGGGACTGAACACCGGGGAGCTGTTTTTT | CASSFPAGLNTGELFF
NA | TRBJ2-2 | 15 | TRBV19 | TRBD1 | TGTGCCAGTAGTCCGAGACAGGGGCTAATCGGGGAGCTGTTTTTT | CASSPRQGLIGELFF
NA | TRBJ1-6 | 14 | TRBV7-9 | NA | TGTGCCAGCAGCCCCCCCGAAATTGTCTCACCCCTCCACTTT | CASSPPEIVSPLHF
NA | TRBJ1-5 | 13 | TRBV3-1 | NA | TGTGCCAGCAGCCAAGCCCGAAATCAGCCCCAGCATTTT | CASSQARNQPQHF
few | TRBJ2-7 | 16 | TRBV15 | NA | TGTGCCACCAGCAGACGGACACAGGGATTTTCCTACGAGCAGTACTTC | CATSRRTQGFSYEQYF
many | TRBJ1-1 | 13 | TRBV10-3 | NA | TGTGCCATTACCAGACAGGTGAACACTGAAGCTTTCTTT | CAITRQVNTEAFF
few | TRBJ2-2 | 13 | TRBV9 | NA | TGTGCCAGCAGCGTAGGCTCCCGGAAGGCGCTGTTTTTT | CASSVGSRKALFF
NA | TRBJ1-1 | 14 | TRBV5-1 | NA | TGCGCCAGCAGCAGGGACGTTTTGAACACTGAAGCTTTCTTT | CASSRDVLNTEAFF
NA | TRBJ2-3 | 16 | TRBV3-1 | NA | TGTGCCAGCAGCCAGGGGGAGGCCTCCCTGAAGTATACGCAGTATTTT | CASSQGEASLKYTQYF
NA | TRBJ2-1 | 17 | TRBV7-6 | TRBD2 | TGTGCCAGCAGCGGCCCCTCCGGGACTAGCTCCTACAATGAGCAGTTCTTC | CASSGPSGTSSYNEQFF
NA | TRBJ2-3 | 13 | TRBV9 | NA | TGTGCCAGCAGCTCCCGTGGGGCAGATACGCAGTATTTT | CASSSRGADTQYF
NA | TRBJ2-4 | 14 | TRBV3-1 | TRBD2 | TGTGCCAGCAGCAGCACTAGCGGGGGTAACATTCAGTACTTC | CASSSTSGGNIQYF
many | TRBJ1-1 | 14 | TRBV30 | TRBD1 | TGTGCCTGGAGACGGGGGGACAGGTCCTTGGAGGCTTTCTTT | CAWRRGDRSLEAFF
few | TRBJ1-2 | 15 | TRBV6-1 | NA | TGTGCCAGCAGCCCAACGGGACAAGATAACTATGGCTACACCTTC | CASSPTGQDNYGYTF
many | TRBJ2-1 | 14 | TRBV30 | TRBD2 | TGTGCCTGGGCTAGCGGGAGGTCCTACAATGAGCAGTTCTTC | CAWASGRSYNEQFF
few | TRBJ2-5 | 15 | TRBV20-1 | TRBD2 | TGCAGTGCCCCTGGACTAGCGATGAACCAAGAGACCCAGTACTTC | CSAPGLAMNQETQYF
NA | TRBJ2-6 | 18 | TRBV12-3/TRBV12-4 | TRBD1 | TGTGCCAGCAGTGGTTGGGGGGACAGGATTTCTGGGGCCAACGTCCTGACTTTC | CASSGWGDRISGANVLTF
NA | TRBJ1-6 | 15 | TRBV7-9 | NA | TGTGCCAGCAGCTTAGCGCCAGGGGCTAATTCACCCCTCCACTTT | CASSLAPGANSPLHF
NA | TRBJ1-4 | 15 | TRBV6-2/TRBV6-3 | NA | TGTGCCAGCAGTTACTTGAGTCTGAAAAATGAAAAACTGTTTTTT | CASSYLSLKNEKLFF
NA | TRBJ1-2 | 14 | TRBV6-4 | TRBD1 | TGTGCCAGCAGTGAAGGTGGCAGGGGGCATGGCTACACCTTC | CASSEGGRGHGYTF
NA | TRBJ1-3 | 13 | TRBV12-3/TRBV12-4 | NA | TGTGCCAGCAGTCTGAGATTAGGAAACACCATATATTTT | CASSLRLGNTIYF
many | TRBJ2-3 | 18 | TRBV15 | NA | TGTGCCACCAGCGCCTCAACTGGTGTCCTATTATCGGGGGATACGCAGTATTTT | CATSASTGVLLSGDTQYF
NA | TRBJ2-3 | 15 | TRBV18 | NA | TGTGCCAGCTCACCACCCTCTCGGACCACAGATACGCAGTATTTT | CASSPPSRTTDTQYF
few | TRBJ2-5 | 15 | TRBV20-1 | TRBD1 | TGCAGTGCTATCAAGAGGACAGGGGTGCAAGAGACCCAGTACTTC | CSAIKRTGVQETQYF
many | TRBJ1-1 | 14 | TRBV11-2 | TRBD1 | TGTGCCAGCAGCGCGAGGGGGCTAGGTACTGAAGCTTTCTTT | CASSARGLGTEAFF
few | TRBJ2-1 | 11 | TRBV10-3 | NA | TGTGCCATCACGAATAACAATGAGCAGTTCTTC | CAITNNNEQFF
few | TRBJ2-7 | 16 | TRBV6-1 | TRBD2 | TGTGCCAGCAGTGCTAGCGGGAGGGCCGCTGCAGAAGAGCAGTACTTC | CASSASGRAAAEEQYF
few | TRBJ2-3 | 16 | TRBV11-2 | TRBD2 | TGTGCCAGCAGCTTTGGGGGACTAGCGGGCACAGATACGCAGTATTTT | CASSFGGLAGTDTQYF
NA | TRBJ2-7 | 14 | TRBV5-6 | NA | TGTGCCAGCAGCTTCGGTGGGCGGTCGGAGGAGCAGTACTTC | CASSFGGRSEEQYF
many | TRBJ2-5 | 15 | TRBV7-3 | TRBD2 | TGTGCCAGCAGCCGAAGCGGGGGCCGAGGAGAGACCCAGTACTTC | CASSRSGGRGETQYF
few | TRBJ2-7 | 15 | TRBV10-3 | TRBD2 | TGTGCCATCACCGCACCGGGACTAGCGGGAGACGAGCAGTACTTC | CAITAPGLAGDEQYF
few | TRBJ2-7 | 15 | TRBV3-1 | NA | TGTGCCAGCAGCCAAGTCGGGGGACCATACTACGAGCAGTACTTC | CASSQVGGPYYEQYF
once | TRBJ1-2 | 15 | TRBV3-1 | TRBD1 | TGTGCCAGCAGCCAAGGGACAGGGGGCAACTATGGCTACACCTTC | CASSQGTGGNYGYTF
NA | TRBJ2-5 | 14 | TRBV5-1 | TRBD2 | TGCGCCAGCGGCGTAGCGGGGGCAGGAGAGACCCAGTACTTC | CASGVAGAGETQYF
few | TRBJ1-1 | 15 | TRBV7-2 | NA | TGTGCCAGCAGCTCACTCCAGGGTTCTGTCACTGAAGCTTTCTTT | CASSSLQGSVTEAFF
many | TRBJ1-1 | 12 | TRBV6-1 | NA | TGTGCCACCCTAGCACCGGGCACTGAAGCTTTCTTT | CATLAPGTEAFF
few | TRBJ2-1 | 15 | TRBV30 | TRBD2 | TGTGCCTGGAGTAACCTCGGACTAGCGGGAGACGAGCAGTTCTTC | CAWSNLGLAGDEQFF
many | TRBJ2-1 | 10 | TRBV29-1 | NA | TGCAGCGTTGGTAACAATGAGCAGTTCTTC | CSVGNNEQFF
few | TRBJ2-3 | 14 | TRBV19 | TRBD2 | TGTGCCAGTAGTCCTAGCGGGGGGGAAGATACGCAGTATTTT | CASSPSGGEDTQYF
NA | TRBJ1-1 | 15 | TRBV6-5 | NA | TGTGCCAGCAGTTCACTCCTGTTCTCGAACACTGAAGCTTTCTTT | CASSSLLFSNTEAFF
NA | TRBJ1-4 | 14 | TRBV6-2/TRBV6-3 | NA | TGTGCCAGCAGTTACTCGGATACGAGAAGGAAACTGTTTTTT | CASSYSDTRRKLFF
many | TRBJ2-7 | 12 | TRBV28 | NA | TGTGCCAGCCTGCTTTCGGGGGAAGAGCAGTACTTC | CASLLSGEEQYF
NA | TRBJ1-2 | 19 | TRBV28 | TRBD1 | TGTGCCAGCAGCCCAACCGGGACAGGGGTCAGGGGAGCTAACTATGGCTACACCTTC | CASSPTGTGVRGANYGYTF
NA | TRBJ2-7 | 13 | TRBV20-1 | TRBD2 | TGCAGTGCCTCAGCGGGAGCTATCCCCCAGCAGTACTTC | CSASAGAIPQQYF
many | TRBJ2-7 | 16 | TRBV2 | TRBD2 | TGTGCCAGCAGTGAGCGGAGGGCTAGCGGAACGTACGAGCAGTACTTC | CASSERRASGTYEQYF
NA | TRBJ2-5 | 17 | TRBV28 | TRBD1 | TGTGCCAGCAGATCCAGCCTCGGGACAGGGGATCAAGAGACCCAGTACTTC | CASRSSLGTGDQETQYF
NA | TRBJ2-7 | 16 | TRBV28 | TRBD1 | TGTGCCAGCAGCGACCCGGAAGGGACAGGGGACGCCGAGCAGTACTTC | CASSDPEGTGDAEQYF
many | TRBJ1-2 | 13 | TRBV5-1 | NA | TGCGCCAGCAGCTTGGTATCTGGGTATGGCTACACCTTC | CASSLVSGYGYTF